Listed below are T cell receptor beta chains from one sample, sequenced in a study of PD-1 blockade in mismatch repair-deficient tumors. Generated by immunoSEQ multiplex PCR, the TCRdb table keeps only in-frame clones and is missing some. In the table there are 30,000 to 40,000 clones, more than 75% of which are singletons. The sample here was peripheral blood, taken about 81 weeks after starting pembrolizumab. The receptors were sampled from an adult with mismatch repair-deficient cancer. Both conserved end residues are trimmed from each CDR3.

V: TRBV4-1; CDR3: ASTTGLDTEAF
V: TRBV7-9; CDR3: ASSPLDSPLH
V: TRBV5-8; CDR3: ASSSESRGTYEQY
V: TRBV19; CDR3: ASVTGPEAF
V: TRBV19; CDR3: ASREQGQGNTGELF
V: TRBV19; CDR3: ASNPGRGRYEQY
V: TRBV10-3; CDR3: AIKDRAVLSGYT
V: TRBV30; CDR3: AWSGDGELF
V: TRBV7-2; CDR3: ASSLANTGTSAAQY
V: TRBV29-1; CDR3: SVRRGLALQETQY